The entry below gives a single TCR beta chain sequence along with its context. Its antigen is unknown. This sample was taken from a study of T cell responses to AZD1222 COVID-19 vaccine. Overall study findings and caveats: No repertoire was sampled before or during the peak T cell response, only after it. When two AZD1222 doses had been given, Spike-specific TCR breadth and depth rose.

The CDR3 runs 13 residues. The V gene's germline CDR1 is ENHRY and CDR2 SYGVKD. The ends lost 6 bases at V and 10 bases at J; junction bases unmatched: 5. TCRdb's copy holds only in-frame clones and misses some; the assay was immunoSEQ multiplex PCR. The sample carries approximately 92,000 clones, roughly nine tenths recorded once. This clonotype was sampled from an adult in good health. This specimen was peripheral blood, taken on day 0 of AZD1222 vaccination. The rearrangement joins TRBV10-3 to TRBJ1-6; 8 bases line up with TRBD1. DNA for the CDR3: TGTGCCATCAGGGGACAGGTCGGCTCACCCCTCCACTTT. The encoded protein is CAIRGQVGSPLHF.